This TCR beta chain was retrieved from a study of Graves' ophthalmopathy and Graves' hyperthyroidism. Whole-study findings and limits: The authors also found most expanded thyroid clonotypes above 0.001 frequency in blood. Both a roughly 70% sensitivity and an approximately 72% specificity characterized the model's predictions of ophthalmopathy progression.

Diagnoses were established from clinical symptoms, serum thyroxine, TRAb, thyroid ultrasound and orbital computed tomography. This clonotype was picked up a small number of times. Its cognate antigen is unknown. Beta-chain TCR CDR3 regions were amplified from RNA transcripts. Second-round multiplex PCR followed a first-round RT-PCR using HTBI primers. TCRdb reprocessed the multiplex PCR reads with MiXCR, giving one entry per CDR3 protein. The data contain about 740,000 distinct CDR3 sequences, roughly 40% of them singletons. Sequencing input: peripheral blood. This TCR was sampled from an adult man with Graves' ophthalmopathy.

The DNA of the CDR3 is TGTGCCAGCAGGGTCCGGGACACTGATTCACCCCTCCACTTT. Translating gives CASRVRDTDSPLHF. The rearrangement uses TRBV2 and TRBJ1-6; possible D gene TRBD1, 6 bases. In germline, CDR1 is SNHLY, CDR2 FYNNEI. CDR3 length: 14 residues. V was cut by 6 bases and J by 8 bases, with 14 bases left in between.